This T cell receptor (beta chain) was captured by sequencing in a study of T cell responses to AZD1222 COVID-19 vaccine. V lost 9 bases, J lost 1 base, and 6 bases stayed unmatched. The germline gives CDR1 MNHEY, CDR2 SMNVEV (reference sequence). This CDR3 has 14 residues. Assay: immunoSEQ multiplex PCR; the TCRdb copy retains only in-frame clones and omits some. The profile shows 150,000 or so clones, about 91% of them singletons. The source is an adult who received the AZD1222 COVID-19 vaccine. This specimen was peripheral blood, taken 28 days after the second AZD1222 dose. This chain uses TRBV27 with TRBJ2-1, with 7 bases aligning to TRBD2. Written as DNA, the CDR3 is TGTGCCAGATTGGGGGGGGGTTCCTACAATGAGCAGTTCTTC. Translation gives CARLGGGSYNEQFF.